This note documents a single T cell receptor beta chain sequence. Its antigen is not identified. One end of the junction fails to match germline, which may point to a read error. The CDR3 has 11 amino acids. CDR1 is MDHEN and CDR2 is SYDVKM in the germline V gene. For bulk TCR libraries, previously described methods and listed TCR primers were used. TCRdb re-derived calls from the PCR reads in MiXCR, one entry per CDR3 protein. The data hold some 320,000 distinct CDR3 sequences, with over 20% observed a single time. These data are taken from a study of molecular identifiers for immune sequencing clone quantification. Findings of the study overall: Identical TCR molecules sharing a barcode could underestimate highly expanded clone sizes. The share of molecules held by clones above 20 RNA copies was over 97% in effector cells and under 1% in naive cells.

Using 10%, 30% or 50% RNA, naive CD8 libraries were derived from about 21,000 to 970,000 sorted cells. The chain uses TRBV28 and TRBJ2-7; no definite D call. The receptor's source is a human donor in good health. Some libraries in this study had Jurkat cell RNA spiked in. Sequencing was carried out using naive CD8+ T cells from blood, with Jurkat cell RNA spiked in. Subset: FACS-sorted CD8+CD4-CCR7+CD45RA+ naive T cells. CDR3: CASSFPGEQCF. DNA of the CDR3: TGTGCCAGCAGTTTTCCTGGCGAGCAGTGCTTC.